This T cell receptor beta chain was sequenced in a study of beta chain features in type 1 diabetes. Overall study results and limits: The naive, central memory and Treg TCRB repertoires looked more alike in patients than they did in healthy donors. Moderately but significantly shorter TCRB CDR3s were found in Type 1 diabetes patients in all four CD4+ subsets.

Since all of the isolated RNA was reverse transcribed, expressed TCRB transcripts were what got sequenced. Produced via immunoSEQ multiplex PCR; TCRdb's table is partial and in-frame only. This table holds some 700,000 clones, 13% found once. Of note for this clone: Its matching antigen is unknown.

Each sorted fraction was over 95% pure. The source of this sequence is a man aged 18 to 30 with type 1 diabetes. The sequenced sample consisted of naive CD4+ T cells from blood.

The CDR3 DNA reads as TGTGCCAGCAAAGGGTCGGGGTACAATGAGCAGTTCTTC. Translated, it gives CASKGSGYNEQFF. The chain employs TRBV6-4 and TRBJ2-1; weak D call: TRBD2 (5 bases). Deletions cut 7 bases from V and 4 bases from J, with 11 bases between. This CDR3 comprises 13 residues. Germline CDR1 and CDR2: MRHNA and SNTAGT.